This T cell receptor beta chain was sequenced for a study of blood T cell repertoires in COVID-19. Study-wide background: Samples of COVID-19 (acute and convalescent) were obtained from the United States, Italy and Spain.

Trimming cost V 3 bases and J 4 bases, with 10 bases left between them. CDR3 length: 14 residues. Per the germline V gene, CDR1 is LNHDA and CDR2 is SQIVND (reference sequence). The study drew participants aged about 18 to 89 years from some 24 US areas. Cohorts were based on clinical histories the participants reported. All recovered Cohort 3 donors got two negative PCRs, got clearance, or saw symptom resolution. Assay: immunoSEQ multiplex PCR; the TCRdb copy retains only in-frame clones and omits some. Of roughly 250,000 clones listed, around 88% are singletons. The sequenced material came from PBMCs or T cells enriched from blood (not recorded which). The TCR comes from a man aged 40-55 years who had recovered from COVID-19. The chain recombines TRBV19 with TRBJ2-1; D is perhaps TRBD2 (6 bases). DNA of the CDR3: TGTGCCAGTAGTATCGGCGGGGATTACAATGAGCAGTTCTTC. Protein product: CASSIGGDYNEQFF.